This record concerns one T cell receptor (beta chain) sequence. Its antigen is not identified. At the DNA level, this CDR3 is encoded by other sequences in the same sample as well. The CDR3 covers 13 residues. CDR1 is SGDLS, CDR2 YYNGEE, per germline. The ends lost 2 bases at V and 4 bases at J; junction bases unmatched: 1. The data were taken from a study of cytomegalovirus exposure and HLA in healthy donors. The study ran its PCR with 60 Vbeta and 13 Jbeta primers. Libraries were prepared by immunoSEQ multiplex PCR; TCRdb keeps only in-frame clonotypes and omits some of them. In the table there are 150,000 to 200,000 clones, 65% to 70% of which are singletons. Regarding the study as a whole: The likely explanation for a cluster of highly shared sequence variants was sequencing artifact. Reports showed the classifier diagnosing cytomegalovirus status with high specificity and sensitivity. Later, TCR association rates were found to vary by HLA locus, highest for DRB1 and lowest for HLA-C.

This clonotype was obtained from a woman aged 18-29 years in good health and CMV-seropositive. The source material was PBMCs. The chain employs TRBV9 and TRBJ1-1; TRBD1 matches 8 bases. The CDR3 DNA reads TGTGCCAGCAGCGTCACAGGGGGCACTGAAGCTTTCTTT. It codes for CASSVTGGTEAFF.